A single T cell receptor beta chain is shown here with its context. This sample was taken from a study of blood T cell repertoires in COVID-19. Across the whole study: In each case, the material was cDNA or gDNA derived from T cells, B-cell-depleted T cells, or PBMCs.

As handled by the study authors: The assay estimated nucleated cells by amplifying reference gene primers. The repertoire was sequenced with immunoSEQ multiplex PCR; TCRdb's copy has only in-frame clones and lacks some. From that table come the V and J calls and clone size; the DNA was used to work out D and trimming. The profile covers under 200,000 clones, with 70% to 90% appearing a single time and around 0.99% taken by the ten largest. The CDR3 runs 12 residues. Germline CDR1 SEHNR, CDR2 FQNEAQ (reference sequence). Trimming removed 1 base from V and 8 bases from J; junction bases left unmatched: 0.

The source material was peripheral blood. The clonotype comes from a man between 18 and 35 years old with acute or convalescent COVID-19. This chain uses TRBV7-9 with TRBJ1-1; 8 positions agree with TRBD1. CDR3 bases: TGTGCCAGCAGCTTAGGGGACAGGGAAGCTTTCTTT. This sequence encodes CASSLGDREAFF.